The 17 T cell receptor beta chains below all came from one sample that was sequenced in a study of cytomegalovirus exposure and HLA in healthy donors. Repertoires were generated with immunoSEQ multiplex PCR, while TCRdb's copy carries only in-frame clones and drops some. The sample contains fewer than 120,000 clones, approximately 87% of which appear only once. Input material: PBMCs. These receptor sequences come from a woman in her twenties or thirties in good health and CMV-seropositive.

The chain employs TRBV5-1 and TRBJ2-3; 8 nucleotides line up with TRBD2. Per germline, CDR1 SGHRS and CDR2 YFSETQ. The CDR3 extends over 13 amino acids. J was trimmed by 1 base and V by 7 bases; bases with no gene match: 2. CDR3 residues: CASRREGTDTQYF. The CDR3 DNA follows: TGCGCCAGCCGGCGGGAGGGCACAGATACGCAGTATTTT.

The rearrangement uses TRBV5-1 and TRBJ2-2, with 13 positions matching TRBD2. Looked up from germline, CDR1 is SGHRS and CDR2 is YFSETQ. The CDR3 totals 16 residues. V shed 0 bases and J 5 bases; nucleotides not matched to a gene: 1. Here the CDR3 DNA reads TGCGCCAGCAGCTTGGGACTAGCGGGAGGAACCGGGGAGCTGTTTTTT. Translated, it gives CASSLGLAGGTGELFF.

About this clone itself: Other DNA sequences in the sample encode the same CDR3. This chain links TRBV30 with TRBJ2-5; the match to TRBD2 covers 12 bases. The V and J ends lost 3 bases and 11 bases, in that order; junction bases with no gene match: 7. This CDR3 spans 13 amino acids. CDR1 and CDR2 from the germline V gene are GTSNPN and SVGIG (reference sequence). This CDR3 reads CAWSQTSGRNQYF. In nucleotides, the CDR3 is TGTGCCTGGAGCCAGACTAGCGGGAGAAATCAGTACTTC.

The V gene is TRBV19, the J gene TRBJ2-7; a weak D match, TRBD2 (5 bases). The germline V and J ends were trimmed by 5 bases and 5 bases, with 16 bases remaining between them. Germline V lookup: CDR1 LNHDA, CDR2 SQIVND (reference sequence). This CDR3 contains 14 residues. The CDR3 DNA reads TGTGCCAGTAGTGTTACGCTAAGCGGCCACGAGCAGTACTTC. Its translation: CASSVTLSGHEQYF.

This clone has a handful of counts. The chain employs TRBV5-1 and TRBJ1-4; D remains ambiguous. V was cut by 0 bases and J by 7 bases, with 4 bases left in between. The CDR3 covers 12 residues. The germline CDR1 and CDR2 sequences are SGHRS and YFSETQ. The CDR3 here is CASSLAGEKLFF. DNA for the CDR3: TGCGCCAGCAGCTTGGCCGGTGAAAAACTGTTTTTT.

V and J are TRBV10-3 and TRBJ2-7, with TRBD1 identical over 10 bases. Germline loops: CDR1 ENHRY, CDR2 SYGVKD. V shed 10 bases and J 5 bases; nucleotides not matched to a gene: 5. The CDR3 spans 12 residues. The CDR3: CATRGQGDEQYF. The DNA of the CDR3 is TGTGCCACCAGAGGACAGGGGGACGAGCAGTACTTC.

The chain uses TRBV7-9 and TRBJ2-5, with D possibly TRBD1 on 6 matching bases. The CDR3 length is 16 residues. Trimming removed 1 base at V and 1 base at J, with 13 bases between. Germline V gene lookup returns CDR1 SEHNR and CDR2 FQNEAQ (reference sequence). The CDR3 DNA is TGTGCCAGCAGCTTAGGTCGACAGGCGACCCAAGAGACCCAGTACTTC. Its translation: CASSLGRQATQETQYF.

The chain links TRBV11-2 to TRBJ2-2; D may be TRBD1 (6 bases). V lost 3 bases and J lost 0, with 17 bases in between. The CDR3 runs 18 residues. Per germline, CDR1 SGHAT and CDR2 FQNNGV. CDR3 amino acids: CASSFTGTGQSNTGELFF. CDR3 DNA sequence: TGTGCCAGCAGCTTTACCGGGACGGGACAATCGAACACCGGGGAGCTGTTTTTT.

There are a few counts of this clone. The chain employs TRBV6-1 and TRBJ1-1; D is undetermined. The CDR3 has 12 residues. CDR1 MNHNS and CDR2 SASEGT come from the germline V gene. V lost 6 bases, J lost 3 bases, and 8 bases lay in between. CDR3 in amino acids: CASRVRDTEAFF. The DNA of the CDR3 is TGTGCCAGCAGGGTCCGGGACACTGAAGCTTTCTTT.

The gene calls are TRBV7-2 and TRBJ1-1; D possibly corresponds to TRBD1 (5 bases). This CDR3 has 15 residues. V dropped 3 bases and J dropped 1 base, with 12 bases sitting between them. Germline CDR1 reads SGHTA; CDR2 reads FQGNSA. The CDR3 sequence: CASSLTDGGNTEAFF. In nucleotides, the CDR3 is TGTGCCAGCAGCTTGACCGACGGGGGGAACACTGAAGCTTTCTTT.

V is TRBV2 and J is TRBJ1-1, with 8 positions matching TRBD1. The CDR3 is 16 residues long. Trimming removed 7 bases from V and 5 bases from J; junction bases left unmatched: 15. Germline CDR1 reads SNHLY; CDR2 reads FYNNEI. In DNA form, the CDR3 reads TGTGCCAGCAAGTTGGGGGGACAGGCTTCGGGTACTGAAGCTTTCTTT. Encoded protein: CASKLGGQASGTEAFF.

The chain uses TRBV15 and TRBJ2-1, with D perhaps matching TRBD2 (6 bases). Trimming left V 3 bases short and J 4 bases short, with 22 bases between. CDR3 length: 18 residues. Per the germline V gene, CDR1 is LNHNV and CDR2 is YYDKDF (reference sequence). The CDR3 is CATSSPGPLAGGYNEQFF. The CDR3 DNA follows: TGTGCCACCAGCAGCCCCGGCCCACTAGCTGGGGGTTACAATGAGCAGTTCTTC.

Points on this clone: The same CDR3 also results from other DNA sequences found in this sample. The chain recombines TRBV5-6 with TRBJ2-3, with TRBD1 matching 9 bases. J lost 4 bases, V lost 4 bases, and 4 bases had no gene match. CDR1 and CDR2 (germline): SGHDT, YYEEEE. The CDR3 runs to 14 residues. CDR3 DNA sequence: TGTGCCAGCAGCGTGGGACAGGGCGCAGATACGCAGTATTTT. Its translation: CASSVGQGADTQYF.

The gene calls are TRBV7-3 and TRBJ2-1; TRBD2 matches 12 bases. The trim removed 8 bases at V and 5 bases at J, leaving 1 base unmatched. From germline, CDR1 is SGHTA and CDR2 FQGTGA. This CDR3 region has 13 residues. The chain's CDR3 is CASGTSGHNEQFF. The CDR3 DNA is TGTGCCAGCGGGACTAGCGGGCACAATGAGCAGTTCTTC.

The chain combines TRBV10-3 with TRBJ2-1, with D perhaps matching TRBD2 (5 bases). From germline, CDR1 is ENHRY and CDR2 SYGVKD. Between the trimmed V and J ends, which lost 2 bases and 5 bases, there was a span of 13 bases. The CDR3 has 15 residues. The DNA for the CDR3 is TGTGCCATCAGTGAGGACCGGGGAGCCCACAATGAGCAGTTCTTC. It specifies CAISEDRGAHNEQFF.

The chain links TRBV7-9 to TRBJ2-1; D remains ambiguous. The CDR3 is 15 amino acids. The V gene lost 0 bases and the J gene lost 3 bases, with 9 bases spanning the gap. Germline V gives CDR1 SEHNR, CDR2 FQNEAQ (reference sequence). The CDR3 loop reads CASSLAGVYYNEQFF. DNA of the CDR3: TGTGCCAGCAGCTTAGCAGGAGTTTACTACAATGAGCAGTTCTTC. The full variable domain, rest sourced from reference TRBV7-9 and TRBJ2-1, is DTGVSQNPRHKITKRGQNVTFRCDPISEHNRLYWYRQTLGQGPEFLTYFQNEAQLEKSRLLSDRFSAERPKGSFSTLEIQRTEQGDSAMYLCASSLAGVYYNEQFFGPGTRLTVL.

The V and J genes are TRBV6-5 and TRBJ1-3; no definite D call. Germline loops: CDR1 MNHEY, CDR2 SVGAGI. The CDR3 spans 15 residues. With 6 bases removed from V and 0 bases from J, the gap between germline ends came to 12 bases. DNA of the CDR3: TGTGCCAGCAGACTGCGGGCATACTCTGGAAACACCATATATTTT. Amino acids: CASRLRAYSGNTIYF.